This T cell receptor (beta chain) was captured by sequencing in a study of blood T cells in healthy people across ages. Study as a whole: For every two T cells, template switching captured about one barcoded beta molecule.

Primed by a sample-barcoded 5' primer and a J-beta primer mix, a second PCR proceeded for about 6 to 11 cycles. In TCRdb, the 5' RACE reads were re-called with MiXCR into one record per CDR3 protein. Of 1.6 million or so distinct CDR3 sequences detected, roughly 30% appear once; the ten largest clones hold 10% to 12%. Germline CDR1 reads SNHLY; CDR2 reads FYNNEI. V was clipped by 7 bases and J by 6 bases, with 13 bases between them. This CDR3 spans 13 amino acids. The chain has TRBV2 and TRBJ2-1; possibly TRBD1 or TRBD2 for D (5 bases each). This receptor was taken from a woman aged 25 to 39 in good health. The sample taken for sequencing was blood. Here the CDR3 DNA reads TGTGCCAGCAAGACCCGGGGCGTCAATGAGCAGTTCTTC. Translating gives CASKTRGVNEQFF.